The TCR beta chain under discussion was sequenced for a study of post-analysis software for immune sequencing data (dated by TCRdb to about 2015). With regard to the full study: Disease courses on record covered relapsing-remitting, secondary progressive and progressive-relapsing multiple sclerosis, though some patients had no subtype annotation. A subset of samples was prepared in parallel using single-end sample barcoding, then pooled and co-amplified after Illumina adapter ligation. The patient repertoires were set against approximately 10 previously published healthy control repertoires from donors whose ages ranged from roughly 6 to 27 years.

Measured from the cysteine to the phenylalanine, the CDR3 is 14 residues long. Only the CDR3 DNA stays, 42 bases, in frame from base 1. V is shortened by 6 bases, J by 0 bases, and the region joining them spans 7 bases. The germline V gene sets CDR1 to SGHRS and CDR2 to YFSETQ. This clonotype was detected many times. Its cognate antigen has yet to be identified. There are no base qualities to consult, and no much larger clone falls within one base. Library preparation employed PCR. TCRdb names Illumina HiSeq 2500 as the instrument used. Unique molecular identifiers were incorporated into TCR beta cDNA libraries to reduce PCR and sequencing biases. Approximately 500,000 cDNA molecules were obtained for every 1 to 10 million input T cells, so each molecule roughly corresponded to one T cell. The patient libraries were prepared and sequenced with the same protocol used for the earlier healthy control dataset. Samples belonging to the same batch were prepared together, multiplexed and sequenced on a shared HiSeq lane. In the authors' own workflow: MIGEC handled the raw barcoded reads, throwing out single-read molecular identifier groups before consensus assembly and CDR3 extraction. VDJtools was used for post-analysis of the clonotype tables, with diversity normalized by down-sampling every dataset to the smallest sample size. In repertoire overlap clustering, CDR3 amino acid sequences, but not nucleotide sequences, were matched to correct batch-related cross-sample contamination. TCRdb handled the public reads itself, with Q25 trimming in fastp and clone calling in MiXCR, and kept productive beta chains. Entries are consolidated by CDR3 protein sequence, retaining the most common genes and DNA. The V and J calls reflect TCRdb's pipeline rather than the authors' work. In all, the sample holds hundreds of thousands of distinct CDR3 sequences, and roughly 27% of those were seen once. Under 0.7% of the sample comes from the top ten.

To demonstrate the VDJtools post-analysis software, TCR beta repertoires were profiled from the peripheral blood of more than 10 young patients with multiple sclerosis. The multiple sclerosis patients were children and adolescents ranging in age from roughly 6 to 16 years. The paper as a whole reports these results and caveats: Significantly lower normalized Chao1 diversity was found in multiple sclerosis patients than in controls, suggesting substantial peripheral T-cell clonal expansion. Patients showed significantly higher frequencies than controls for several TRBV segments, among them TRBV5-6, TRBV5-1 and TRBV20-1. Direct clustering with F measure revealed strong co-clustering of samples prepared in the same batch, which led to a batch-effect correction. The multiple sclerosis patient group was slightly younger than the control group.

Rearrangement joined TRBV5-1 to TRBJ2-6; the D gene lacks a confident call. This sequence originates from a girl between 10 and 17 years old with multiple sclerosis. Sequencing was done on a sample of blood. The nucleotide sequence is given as TGCGCCAGCAAAGAGCTCTCTGGGGCCAACGTCCTGACTTTC. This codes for CASKELSGANVLTF.